This TCR beta chain was sequenced in a study of OX40 agonist ivuxolimab in advanced cancers. This table comes from immunoSEQ multiplex PCR, and its TCRdb copy is limited to in-frame clones, with some not included. The data contain 130,000 or so clones, about 94% of them singletons. Germline V gene sequence: CDR1 MDHEN, CDR2 SYDVKM. V trimming: 8 bases; J trimming: 6 bases; junction bases outside the gene matches: 11. This CDR3 has 14 residues. Sampling of blood occurred at baseline, cycle 4 day 1, and cycle 7 day 1. This receptor was obtained from an adult with an advanced solid tumor such as melanoma, head and neck, liver or kidney cancer. The sample in question was CD4+ or CD8+ T cells sorted from blood, obtained in a trial of the OX40 agonist ivuxolimab. The rearrangement links TRBV28 to TRBJ2-3; TRBD2 agrees at 7 bases. The CDR3 DNA is TGTGCCAGCCGTGGGAGGGCCAATGGGGATACGCAGTATTTT. Translated: CASRGRANGDTQYF.